Presented here are 12 T cell receptor beta chains from one specimen sequenced in a study of cytomegalovirus exposure and HLA in healthy donors. The PCR made use of 60 Vbeta and 13 Jbeta primers. The assay was immunoSEQ multiplex PCR, and TCRdb's table has in-frame clones only and misses some. The repertoire holds about 140,000 clones, 70% to 80% seen once, with less than 2% in the top ten. The specimen sequenced was PBMCs. The source of these receptors is a female donor in good health and CMV-seropositive.

The J gene is TRBJ2-3, the V gene TRBV7-6; 10 bases fit TRBD2. CDR1 is SGHVS, CDR2 FNYEAQ, per germline. The CDR3 is made up of 17 amino acids. V shed 1 base, J shed 5 bases, and the junction held 9 bases outside the gene matches. The CDR3 nucleotides read TGTGCCAGCAGCTTAGGCCTAGCGGGAGTATCTGGAGATACGCAGTATTTT. The encoded protein is CASSLGLAGVSGDTQYF.

The chain couples TRBV28 to TRBJ2-7, with a tentative D call TRBD1 (6 bases). Germline CDR1 MDHEN, CDR2 SYDVKM. Trimming stripped 3 bases from V and 5 bases from J, with 14 bases between. The CDR3 runs to 14 residues. Written as DNA, the CDR3 is TGTGCCAGCAGTTTTGGTACGACAGGAAACGAGCAGTACTTC. This sequence encodes CASSFGTTGNEQYF.

This chain links TRBV5-6 with TRBJ2-3; maybe TRBD1 (5 bases). Germline V CDR1 and CDR2: SGHDT, YYEEEE. The CDR3 length is 13 residues. V lost 4 bases, J lost 4 bases, and 10 bases lay in between. The CDR3 spells CASSRSGSDTQYF. The CDR3 nucleotides read TGTGCCAGCAGCCGATCAGGGTCAGATACGCAGTATTTT.

The chain has TRBV27 and TRBJ1-3; 7 bases agree with TRBD1. From germline, CDR1 is MNHEY and CDR2 SMNVEV (reference sequence). The V segment lost 5 bases and the J segment 4 bases; nucleotides outside the gene matches: 14. The CDR3 is 17 residues long. The CDR3 sequence is CASSPLQGSGAGNTIYF. DNA of the CDR3: TGTGCCAGCAGTCCATTACAGGGGTCCGGTGCCGGAAACACCATATATTTT.

The CDR3 spells CSVVTGDVREKLFF. As DNA, the CDR3 is TGCAGCGTGGTTACAGGGGATGTTCGTGAAAAACTGTTTTTT. This chain joins TRBV29-1 and TRBJ1-4; 7 bases align to TRBD1. V shed 6 bases, J shed 7 bases, and the junction held 11 bases outside the gene matches. Germline CDR1 reads SQVTM; CDR2 reads ANQGSEA. The CDR3 runs 14 residues.

This chain uses TRBV7-9 with TRBJ1-6, with 11 nucleotides matching TRBD1. The junction had 9 bases not matched to a gene; V was cut back by 4 bases and J by 7 bases. Germline CDR1 and CDR2: SEHNR and FQNEAQ (reference sequence). The CDR3 is 17 amino acids. CDR3 amino acids: CASSSPGQGVTNSPLHF. The CDR3 nucleotides are TGTGCCAGCAGCTCCCCGGGACAGGGGGTAACCAATTCACCCCTCCACTTT.

This clone was counted a few times. The chain carries TRBV11-2 and TRBJ2-3, with 8 bases identical to TRBD2. The germline gives CDR1 SGHAT, CDR2 FQNNGV. The CDR3 loop spans 17 amino acids. With V trimmed by 2 bases and J by 0 bases, 7 bases remained unmatched. In DNA form, the CDR3 reads TGTGCCAGCAGCTTAACACGGACTAGCCTTAGCACAGATACGCAGTATTTT. It encodes CASSLTRTSLSTDTQYF.

The chain has TRBV5-1 and TRBJ1-2; no firm D call. V lost 4 bases and J 1 base, leaving 20 bases between the germline ends. CDR3 size: 17 residues. Germline CDR1 is SGHRS and CDR2 is YFSETQ. The CDR3 DNA follows: TGCGCCAGCAGCCCGATGTCATCGGGGATAGATAACTATGGCTACACCTTC. It encodes CASSPMSSGIDNYGYTF.

J is TRBJ1-5 and V is TRBV28; TRBD1 aligns across 8 bases. Germline CDR1 MDHEN, CDR2 SYDVKM. The J segment lost 4 bases and the V segment lost 6 bases, leaving 5 bases of the junction unmatched. This CDR3 contains 14 residues. This CDR3 is CASSIGQGNQPQHF. CDR3 sequence (DNA): TGTGCCAGCAGCATCGGACAGGGAAATCAGCCCCAGCATTTT.

The chain carries TRBV15 and TRBJ1-1; D is unclear. Germline CDR1 LNHNV, CDR2 YYDKDF (reference sequence). Trimming cost V 0 bases and J 3 bases, with 8 bases left between them. CDR3 size: 14 residues. CDR3 nucleotide sequence: TGTGCCACCAGCAGAGATTACGGGGACACTGAAGCTTTCTTT. Protein: CATSRDYGDTEAFF.

This clone was detected a few times. The CDR3 DNA reads TGTGCCAGCAGCCGCAAGGGACTAGCCCACGAGCAGTACTTC. This gives the protein CASSRKGLAHEQYF. The chain recombines TRBV7-8 with TRBJ2-7, with TRBD2 matching 9 bases. The junction had 7 bases not matched to a gene; V was cut back by 5 bases and J by 5 bases. CDR1 is SGHVS and CDR2 is FQNEAQ in the germline V gene. The CDR3 spans 14 residues.

V gene TRBV6-1 combines with J gene TRBJ1-6; the match to TRBD1 covers 10 bases. The CDR3 is 16 residues long. Germline CDR1 and CDR2: MNHNS and SASEGT. V shed 4 bases and J 3 bases; nucleotides not matched to a gene: 3. The CDR3 protein is CASSGRDRGYNSPLHF. The CDR3 DNA reads as TGTGCCAGCAGTGGCCGGGACAGGGGCTATAATTCACCCCTCCACTTT.